The 14 T cell receptor beta chains presented below share a single source sample, sequenced in a study of early T cells in non-severe SARS-CoV-2 infection. TCRdb itself ran the 5' RACE reads through MiXCR, one entry per CDR3 protein. The repertoire holds 40,000 to 50,000 distinct CDR3 sequences, around a tenth seen once, with around a fifth in the top ten. Sequenced sample: whole blood. All receptors derive from an adult who was a healthcare worker with PCR-confirmed SARS-CoV-2 infection or an uninfected control (not recorded which).

This clonotype occurred many times. The chain employs TRBV29-1 and TRBJ2-7; 7 bases are a match to TRBD1. This CDR3 is 13 amino acids long. Germline V lookup: CDR1 SQVTM, CDR2 ANQGSEA. J was trimmed by 2 bases and V by 6 bases; bases with no gene match: 7. The CDR3 DNA reads as TGCAGCGTCTCCGGGACAGTGACCTACGAGCAGTACTTC. This translates into CSVSGTVTYEQYF.

This clonotype has more than one count but fewer than ten. The CDR3 here is CASSLGHQNTEAFF. CDR3 nucleotide sequence: TGTGCCAGCAGCTTAGGACACCAGAACACTGAAGCTTTCTTT. The chain combines TRBV7-2 with TRBJ1-1; unclear D gene. V lost 1 base and J lost 1, with 7 bases in between. The CDR3 has 14 amino acids. The germline CDR1 and CDR2 sequences are SGHTA and FQGNSA.

This clonotype was detected ten times or more. V is TRBV6-4 and J is TRBJ2-1; 10 nucleotides align to TRBD1. The CDR3 has 14 amino acids. Germline CDR1 and CDR2: MRHNA and SNTAGT. V lost 5 bases and J lost 8; bases outside the gene matches: 6. The CDR3 coding sequence is TGTGCCAGCAGTCGACAGGGGGCGAACGATGAGCAGTTCTTC. Protein sequence: CASSRQGANDEQFF.

The V gene is TRBV4-1, the J gene TRBJ1-1; D is undetermined. Germline V gene data show CDR1 as MGHRA and CDR2 as YSYEKL. The CDR3 is made up of 13 amino acids. V was shortened by 4 bases and J by 5 bases, with 11 bases between the two germline ends. DNA for the CDR3: TGCGCCAGCAGCCCGGGCGATAAGACTGAAGCTTTCTTT. Translating gives CASSPGDKTEAFF.

V is TRBV7-9 and J is TRBJ1-5, with TRBD1 as a possible D gene (5 bases). The CDR3 totals 14 residues. Per the germline V gene, CDR1 is SEHNR and CDR2 is FQNEAQ (reference sequence). The V gene lost 5 bases and the J gene lost 6 bases, with 14 bases spanning the gap. The CDR3 reads CASSPDGGTQPQHF. Here the CDR3 DNA reads TGTGCCAGCAGCCCGGACGGAGGGACTCAGCCCCAGCATTTT. Full variable domain (missing parts from reference TRBV7-9 and TRBJ1-5): DTGVSQNPRHKITKRGQNVTFRCDPISEHNRLYWYRQTLGQGPEFLTYFQNEAQLEKSRLLSDRFSAERPKGSFSTLEIQRTEQGDSAMYLCASSPDGGTQPQHFGDGTRLSIL.

The chain carries TRBV7-2 and TRBJ2-3; D gene uncertain. The CDR3 is 14 residues long. V lost 1 base and J lost 2, with 7 bases in between. Per the germline V gene, CDR1 is SGHTA and CDR2 is FQGNSA. The CDR3 nucleotides are TGTGCCAGCAGCTTAGACTATACCACAGATACGCAGTATTTT. Residues: CASSLDYTTDTQYF.

At least ten counts were recorded for this clonotype. The chain joins TRBV24-1 to TRBJ2-5; 8 bases fit TRBD2. This CDR3 spans 15 amino acids. V was pared by 5 bases and J by 1 base, with 5 bases of the junction left unmatched. Per germline, CDR1 KGHDR and CDR2 SFDVKD. The CDR3 DNA follows: TGTGCCACCAGTGGCGAGACTAGCGTCCAAGAGACCCAGTACTTC. It yields the protein CATSGETSVQETQYF.

This chain uses TRBV6-5 with TRBJ2-3; D not resolved. Trimming removed 7 bases from V and 7 bases from J, with 15 bases in between. The CDR3 extends over 13 amino acids. The V gene's germline CDR1 is MNHEY and CDR2 SVGAGI. The CDR3 spells CASMVPSSNTQYF. CDR3 sequence (DNA): TGTGCCAGCATGGTACCGAGTTCGAATACGCAGTATTTT.

The sample holds many counts of this clonotype. The chain recombines TRBV7-9 with TRBJ1-4, with no clear D. The germline V gene has CDR1 SEHNR and CDR2 FQNEAQ (reference sequence). The germline V and J ends were trimmed by 0 bases and 7 bases, with 15 bases remaining between them. The CDR3 spans 16 residues. The CDR3 sequence is CASSLARGPGGEKLFF. The CDR3 region has the DNA TGTGCCAGCAGCTTAGCGCGTGGACCGGGTGGTGAAAAACTGTTTTTT.

This clonotype has ten or more counts. The chain joins TRBV5-1 to TRBJ1-1; the match to TRBD1 covers 9 bases. The V and J ends lost 0 bases and 8 bases, in that order; junction bases with no gene match: 8. CDR1 is SGHRS and CDR2 is YFSETQ in the germline V gene. The CDR3 has 15 amino acids. DNA of the CDR3: TGCGCCAGCAGCTTGGCCCTAGGACAGGGGTCGGAAGCTTTCTTT. It translates to CASSLALGQGSEAFF.

This clonotype was picked up a small number of times. At one end the junction does not follow the germline gene, possibly because of a read error. The rearrangement joins TRBV28 to TRBJ2-1; TRBD2 matches 11 bases. Germline CDR1 and CDR2: MDHEN and SYDVKM. The length of the CDR3 is 16 residues. CDR3 residues: CASSRLAGGLYNEQFF. DNA for the CDR3: TGTGCCAGCAGTCGCTTAGCGGGAGGGCTGTACAATGAACAGTTCTTC.

This chain uses TRBV27 with TRBJ2-7; D is undetermined. This CDR3 region has 15 residues. Trimming shortened V by 2 bases and J by 3 bases, and 14 bases separated the two germline ends. Germline CDR1 MNHEY, CDR2 SMNVEV (reference sequence). The CDR3 loop reads CASSLKSLNGYEQYF. The DNA of the CDR3 is TGTGCCAGCAGTTTAAAGAGTCTGAACGGCTACGAGCAGTACTTC.

At least ten counts were recorded for this clonotype. The chain links TRBV12-3 or TRBV12-4 to TRBJ2-1; 12 nucleotides line up with TRBD2. Trimming at V came to 7 bases and at J to 7 bases, leaving 5 bases not matched to a gene. This CDR3 spans 14 amino acids. The CDR3 reads CASTSGRAGNEQFF. CDR3 in DNA: TGTGCCAGCACTAGCGGGAGGGCCGGTAATGAGCAGTTCTTC.

This clonotype turned up a few times. The chain has TRBV12-3 or TRBV12-4 and TRBJ1-3; D call uncertain. The CDR3 runs to 11 residues. V was pared by 5 bases and J by 6 bases, with 5 bases between. The CDR3 DNA follows: TGTGCCAGCAGTAACATAAACACCATATATTTT. Protein sequence: CASSNINTIYF.